One and the same sample provided the 5 T cell receptor beta chains below, sequenced in a study of T-cell reconstitution after alpha-beta-depleted transplantation in children (dated by TCRdb to the mid-2010s). The library was built by means of PCR. Data came from an Illumina HiSeq 2500. TCR library preparation used molecular barcoding, with unique molecular identifiers applied to normalize quantification of the TCRbeta repertoire. Using fastp at Q25 and MiXCR, TCRdb reprocessed the public reads and kept productive beta chains. Every entry covers one CDR3 protein and lists the most common genes and DNA from its rows. The sample table holds about 360,000 distinct CDR3 sequences, of which about an eighth were seen once. The top ten clones comprise 3.5% to 4.5% of the sample. The material was PBMCs, obtained from the stem cell graft. These receptors were taken from a human donor who donated a stem cell graft to a child with Fanconi anemia.

As for this clonotype: A much larger clone differs from this one at a single base, so this may be a read error. The rearrangement links TRBV12-3 or TRBV12-4 to TRBJ2-2; possible D gene TRBD1, 6 bases. The CDR3 sequence is 15 residues long. CDR3 sequence (DNA): TGTACCAGCAGCCGCAGGGGTGGGGGAACCGGGGAGCTGTTTTTT. Protein product: CTSSRRGGGTGELFF.

This clonotype was counted at least ten times. The chain combines TRBV4-3 with TRBJ2-5, with D tentatively TRBD2 (6 bases). Trimming took 0 bases from V and 3 from J, leaving 11 bases between them. CDR3 length: 15 amino acids. The germline CDR1 and CDR2 sequences are LGHNA and YSLEER. The CDR3 loop reads CASSQDSASEETQYF. The CDR3 DNA sequence: TGCGCCAGCAGCCAAGATTCGGCTAGCGAAGAGACCCAGTACTTC.

The sample holds a few counts of this clonotype. CDR3 in amino acids: CSVARPLEGYTF. DNA for the CDR3: TGCAGCGTTGCTCGACCCCTAGAGGGCTACACCTTC. This rearrangement joins TRBV29-1 to TRBJ1-2, with D unresolved. The CDR3 loop spans 12 amino acids. CDR1 is SQVTM and CDR2 is ANQGSEA in the germline V gene. V was clipped by 4 bases and J by 8 bases, with 14 bases between them.

This clonotype showed up just a few times. The chain has TRBV28 and TRBJ1-1, with D perhaps matching TRBD1 (6 bases). The CDR3 extends over 14 amino acids. In germline, CDR1 is MDHEN, CDR2 SYDVKM. V was clipped by 3 bases and J by 4 bases, with 12 bases between them. The CDR3 here is CASSFGGGGTEAFF. CDR3 DNA sequence: TGTGCCAGCAGTTTCGGAGGGGGGGGCACTGAAGCTTTCTTT.

V and J are TRBV7-8 and TRBJ2-5; D may be TRBD2 (6 bases). V dropped 7 bases and J dropped 5 bases, with 17 bases sitting between them. The CDR3 runs 14 residues. CDR1 is SGHVS, CDR2 FQNEAQ, per germline. The CDR3 reads CASTYLPRGETQYF. CDR3 nucleotide sequence: TGTGCCAGCACCTACCTCCCTCGGGGGGAGACCCAGTACTTC. The full variable domain, its missing parts supplied by reference TRBV7-8 and TRBJ2-5, is GAGVSQSPRYKVAKRGQDVALRCDPISGHVSLFWYQQALGQGPEFLTYFQNEAQLDKSGLPSDRFFAERPEGSVSTLKIQRTQQEDSAVYLCASTYLPRGETQYFGPGTRLLVL.